The 25 T cell receptor beta chains below all came from one sample that was sequenced in a study of control samples from healthy donors and cancer patients (dated by TCRdb to the early 2020s). Library creation used the immunoSEQ multiplex PCR assay. The clones in this table, taken by TCRdb from immuneACCESS, are in-frame only. Not every clone is retained; where verified, under half of the shortfall comes from an unresolved V gene, and the cause of the rest is unknown. The sample table shows roughly 140,000 clones, and under 90% are seen once. Of the sample, 4.9% is held by the ten largest clones. The sample taken for sequencing was blood. The receptors stem from a man aged 30-40 years in good health.

This chain links TRBV2 with TRBJ1-5; no reliable D call. Deletions cut 6 bases from V and 7 bases from J, with 16 bases between. The CDR3 spans 14 residues. CDR1 and CDR2 from the germline V gene are SNHLY and FYNNEI. CDR3 region: CASRSPEGWQPQHF. The CDR3 DNA is TGTGCCAGCAGGTCACCGGAGGGTTGGCAGCCCCAGCATTTT. Combining the CDR3 with reference TRBV2 and TRBJ1-5 gives the whole variable domain EPEVTQTPSHQVTQMGQEVILRCVPISNHLYFYWYRQILGQKVEFLVSFYNNEISEKSEIFDDQFSVERPDGSNFTLKIRSTKLEDSAMYFCASRSPEGWQPQHFGDGTRLSIL.

The rearrangement joins TRBV7-2 to TRBJ2-1; 7 bases are a match to TRBD1. Germline V CDR1 and CDR2: SGHTA, FQGNSA. The CDR3 loop spans 13 amino acids. With V trimmed by 1 base and J by 8 bases, 2 bases remained unmatched. Written as DNA, the CDR3 is TGTGCCAGCAGCTTAGACAGGGGAGATGAGCAGTTCTTC. This sequence encodes CASSLDRGDEQFF.

This sequence joins TRBV7-9 and TRBJ2-5; D is perhaps TRBD2 (7 bases). Deletions cut 5 bases from V and 7 bases from J, with 23 bases between. Germline values: CDR1 SEHNR, CDR2 FQNEAQ (reference sequence). This CDR3 region has 16 residues. The chain's CDR3 is CASSGQRGKIQGTQYF. CDR3 bases: TGTGCCAGCAGCGGGCAGCGGGGTAAAATACAGGGGACCCAGTACTTC.

In this sample, this clone turned up many times. Other DNA sequences in the same sample also yield this CDR3. The CDR3 bases are TGTGCCAGCATACGACTAGCTGATTACAATGAGCAGTTCTTC. Protein: CASIRLADYNEQFF. The chain joins TRBV2 to TRBJ2-1; 7 bases are a match to TRBD2. The V gene end was trimmed by 7 bases and the J gene end by 4 bases; junction bases not matched to a gene: 7. CDR3 length: 14 amino acids. Germline V lookup: CDR1 SNHLY, CDR2 FYNNEI.

The rearrangement joins TRBV4-3 to TRBJ2-3, with 15 positions matching TRBD2. Trimming at V came to 0 bases and at J to 0 bases, leaving 7 bases not matched to a gene. The CDR3 extends over 20 amino acids. Germline assignment: CDR1 LGHNA and CDR2 YSLEER. The CDR3 DNA is TGCGCCAGCAGCCAAGATCTGGGGACTAGCGGGAGGACTAGCACAGATACGCAGTATTTT. Amino acids: CASSQDLGTSGRTSTDTQYF.

This clone was detected once. This chain uses TRBV7-9 with TRBJ2-2; D might be TRBD1 (6 bases). CDR1 and CDR2 (germline): SEHNR, FQNEAQ (reference sequence). V was cut by 5 bases and J by 6 bases, with 13 bases left in between. The CDR3 is 14 amino acids. The CDR3 spells CASSAGRGSGELFF. DNA of the CDR3: TGTGCCAGCAGCGCTGGCAGGGGTTCCGGGGAGCTGTTTTTT.

This clone was seen once. Here the CDR3 reads CATSRVLGTGELFF. CDR3 bases: TGTGCCACCAGCCGCGTCCTCGGCACCGGGGAGCTGTTTTTT. This chain joins TRBV15 and TRBJ2-2, with D unclear. In germline, CDR1 is LNHNV, CDR2 YYDKDF (reference sequence). Trimming cost V 5 bases and J 4 bases, with 11 bases left between them. This CDR3 has 14 residues.

The rearrangement joins TRBV18 to TRBJ2-5; the D gene is possibly TRBD2 (6 bases). The CDR3 covers 13 residues. V was shortened by 3 bases and J by 5 bases, with 10 bases between the two germline ends. From germline, CDR1 is KGHSH and CDR2 LQKENI. The CDR3 loop reads CASSPGGKETQYF. DNA for the CDR3: TGTGCCAGCTCACCGGGGGGTAAGGAGACCCAGTACTTC.

This chain connects TRBV6-5 to TRBJ1-2, with TRBD1 matching 9 bases. Germline assignment: CDR1 MNHEY and CDR2 SVGAGI. With 6 bases clipped from V and 1 base from J, the junction kept 3 bases outside the gene matches. The CDR3 is made up of 14 amino acids. The DNA for the CDR3 is TGTGCCAGCAGCAGGACAGGGGTTAACTATGGCTACACCTTC. It codes for CASSRTGVNYGYTF.

The genes are TRBV27 and TRBJ1-2, with TRBD1 identical over 10 bases. Germline V gives CDR1 MNHEY, CDR2 SMNVEV (reference sequence). The CDR3 is 13 amino acids. V lost 5 bases and J lost 7; bases outside the gene matches: 4. CDR3 amino acids: CASSPGTGAGYTF. CDR3 sequence (DNA): TGTGCCAGCAGTCCCGGGACAGGGGCTGGCTACACCTTC.

The V gene is TRBV30, the J gene TRBJ1-1, with a weak D call TRBD1 (6 bases). V was pared by 5 bases and J by 2 bases, with 21 bases between. CDR1 is GTSNPN and CDR2 is SVGIG in the germline V gene (reference sequence). There are 16 residues in the CDR3. The CDR3, as DNA: TGTGCCTGGGGATCGGGGGCCCGAGGGTCCAACACTGAAGCTTTCTTT. It codes for CAWGSGARGSNTEAFF.

The rearrangement uses TRBV6-2 or TRBV6-3 and TRBJ1-2; TRBD1 aligns across 8 bases. The J segment lost 6 bases and the V segment lost 2 bases, leaving 2 bases of the junction unmatched. The CDR3 loop spans 13 amino acids. CDR1 and CDR2 from the germline V gene are MNHEY and SVGEGT. The CDR3 DNA is TGTGCCAGCAGTTACACGACAGGGGATGGCTACACCTTC. This sequence encodes CASSYTTGDGYTF.

This clone occurred once. The V gene is TRBV4-3, the J gene TRBJ1-1; no reliable D call. The V gene's germline CDR1 is LGHNA and CDR2 YSLEER. The CDR3 is 19 amino acids. Trimming cost V 0 bases and J 3 bases, with 23 bases left between them. CDR3 residues: CASSQELRSLGRRDTEAFF. The CDR3 nucleotides are TGCGCCAGCAGCCAAGAACTCCGATCATTGGGTAGGAGGGACACTGAAGCTTTCTTT.

The V gene is TRBV9, the J gene TRBJ2-3; 9 bases agree with TRBD2. Germline values: CDR1 SGDLS, CDR2 YYNGEE. With 4 bases clipped from V and 6 bases from J, the junction kept 15 bases outside the gene matches. The CDR3 runs 17 residues. The DNA of the CDR3 is TGTGCCAGCAGCTCTCCCCATGGGGGACTAGCAGGGGATACGCAGTATTTT. It codes for CASSSPHGGLAGDTQYF. Combining the CDR3 with reference TRBV9 and TRBJ2-3 gives the whole variable domain DSGVTQTPKHLITATGQRVTLRCSPRSGDLSVYWYQQSLDQGLQFLIQYYNGEERAKGNILERFSAQQFPDLHSELNLSSLELGDSALYFCASSSPHGGLAGDTQYFGPGTRLTVL.

The chain joins TRBV18 to TRBJ1-5; TRBD1 agrees at 9 bases. The V gene's germline CDR1 is KGHSH and CDR2 LQKENI. Trimming cost V 5 bases and J 1 base; bases outside gene matches: 3. CDR3 length: 15 amino acids. The CDR3 sequence: CASSEQGASNQPQHF. The CDR3, as DNA: TGTGCCAGCTCAGAACAGGGGGCGAGCAATCAGCCCCAGCATTTT.

The chain uses TRBV2 and TRBJ1-6, with 7 bases lining up with TRBD1. The CDR3 loop spans 14 amino acids. Trimming cost V 8 bases and J 11 bases; bases outside gene matches: 12. Germline V gives CDR1 SNHLY, CDR2 FYNNEI. This CDR3 is CASRPRGVMAPLHF. CDR3 DNA sequence: TGTGCCAGCCGTCCCAGGGGGGTTATGGCACCCCTCCACTTT.

This clone was seen just once. The chain employs TRBV2 and TRBJ2-7; unclear D gene. The CDR3 extends over 12 amino acids. The V gene lost 7 bases and the J gene lost 0 bases, with 7 bases spanning the gap. Germline CDR1 and CDR2: SNHLY and FYNNEI. DNA of the CDR3: TGTGCCAGCACCCCATACTCCTACGAGCAGTACTTC. This codes for CASTPYSYEQYF.

The chain combines TRBV5-1 with TRBJ2-6; D gene uncertain. The germline gives CDR1 SGHRS, CDR2 YFSETQ. The CDR3 runs 16 residues. The germline V and J ends were trimmed by 0 bases and 1 base, with 8 bases remaining between them. CDR3 in DNA: TGCGCCAGCAGCTTGGATTGGGGTTCTGGGGCCAACGTCCTGACTTTC. Translation gives CASSLDWGSGANVLTF. The full variable domain, completed using reference TRBV5-1 and TRBJ2-6, is KAGVTQTPRYLIKTRGQQVTLSCSPISGHRSVSWYQQTPGQGLQFLFEYFSETQRNKGNFPGRFSGRQFSNSRSEMNVSTLELGDSALYLCASSLDWGSGANVLTFGAGSRLTVL.

The J gene is TRBJ2-3, the V gene TRBV7-6; D gene ambiguous. Germline CDR1 and CDR2: SGHVS and FNYEAQ. V lost 4 bases and J lost 3, with 2 bases in between. The CDR3 has 11 residues. DNA of the CDR3: TGTGCCAGCAGCTCTACAGATACGCAGTATTTT. Amino acids: CASSSTDTQYF.

This chain joins TRBV24-1 and TRBJ2-3, with D possibly TRBD1 on 5 matching bases. Per the germline V gene, CDR1 is KGHDR and CDR2 is SFDVKD. With 9 bases removed from V and 4 bases from J, the gap between germline ends came to 19 bases. The CDR3 is 15 residues long. In nucleotides, the CDR3 is TGTGCCACCTCCGTGGGGCGGCTAAGGTCAGATACGCAGTATTTT. Encoded protein: CATSVGRLRSDTQYF.

The V and J genes are TRBV27 and TRBJ2-7; maybe TRBD2 (5 bases). Trimming stripped 6 bases from V and 1 base from J, with 10 bases between. Germline V gene data show CDR1 as MNHEY and CDR2 as SMNVEV (reference sequence). The CDR3 extends over 13 amino acids. The CDR3 nucleotides read TGTGCCAGCAGGAGGACGGGATCCTACGAGCAGTACTTC. It is translated as CASRRTGSYEQYF.

The gene calls are TRBV2 and TRBJ2-1, with 8 nucleotides matching TRBD2. The length of the CDR3 is 12 residues. Trimming removed 5 bases from V and 10 bases from J; junction bases left unmatched: 4. CDR1 is SNHLY, CDR2 FYNNEI, per germline. CDR3 sequence reads: CASSRTSQEQFF. Here the CDR3 DNA reads TGTGCCAGCAGTCGGACTAGCCAAGAGCAGTTCTTC.

The rearrangement uses TRBV5-4 and TRBJ1-2; maybe TRBD1 (6 bases). Germline-derived CDR1 and CDR2 are SGHNT and YYREEE (reference sequence). The germline V and J ends were trimmed by 1 base and 1 base, with 14 bases remaining between them. This CDR3 has 16 residues. The CDR3 is CASSLKGGANNYGYTF. The CDR3 nucleotides read TGTGCCAGCAGCTTGAAGGGGGGCGCAAATAACTATGGCTACACCTTC.

J is TRBJ2-5 and V is TRBV18; D not resolved. Between the trimmed V and J ends, which lost 1 base and 1 base, there was a span of 7 bases. This CDR3 comprises 14 residues. From germline, CDR1 is KGHSH and CDR2 LQKENI. CDR3 amino acids: CASSPLGSQETQYF. In DNA, the CDR3 is TGTGCCAGCTCACCACTGGGGTCCCAAGAGACCCAGTACTTC.

The chain carries TRBV7-3 and TRBJ2-3, with TRBD2 matching 8 bases. Unmatched junction bases numbered 7, after V lost 5 bases and J lost 0 bases. The CDR3 length is 16 residues. Per germline, CDR1 SGHTA and CDR2 FQGTGA. DNA for the CDR3: TGTGCCAGCAGCCCGGCGGGGGGAGCGAGCACAGATACGCAGTATTTT. The encoded protein is CASSPAGGASTDTQYF.